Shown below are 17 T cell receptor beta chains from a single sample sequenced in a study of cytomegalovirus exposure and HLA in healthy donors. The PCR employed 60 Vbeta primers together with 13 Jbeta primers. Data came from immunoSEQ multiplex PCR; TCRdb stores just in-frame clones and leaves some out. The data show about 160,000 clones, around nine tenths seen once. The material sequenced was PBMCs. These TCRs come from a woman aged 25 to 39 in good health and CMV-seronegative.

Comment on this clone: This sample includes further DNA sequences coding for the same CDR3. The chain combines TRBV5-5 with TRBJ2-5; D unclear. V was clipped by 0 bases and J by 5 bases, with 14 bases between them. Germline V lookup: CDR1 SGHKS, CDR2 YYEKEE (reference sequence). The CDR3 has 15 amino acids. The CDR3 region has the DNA TGTGCCAGCAGCTTGGCCGGTGGCTTCGGGGAGACCCAGTACTTC. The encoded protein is CASSLAGGFGETQYF.

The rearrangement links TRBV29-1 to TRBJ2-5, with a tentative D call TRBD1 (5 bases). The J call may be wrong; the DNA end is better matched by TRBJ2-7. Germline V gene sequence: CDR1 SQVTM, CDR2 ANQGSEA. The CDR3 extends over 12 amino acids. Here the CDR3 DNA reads TGCAGCGCTGTGGACCAGGGCATCGAGCAGTACTTC. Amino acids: CSAVDQGIEQYF.

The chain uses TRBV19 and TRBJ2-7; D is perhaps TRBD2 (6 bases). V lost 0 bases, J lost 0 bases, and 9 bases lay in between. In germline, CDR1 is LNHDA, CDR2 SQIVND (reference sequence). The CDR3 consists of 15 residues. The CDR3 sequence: CASSIELGGSYEQYF. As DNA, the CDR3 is TGTGCCAGTAGTATAGAGCTGGGGGGCTCCTACGAGCAGTACTTC.

This chain's CDR3 is CASKPSGTDTQYF. The CDR3 nucleotides read TGTGCCAGCAAGCCTAGCGGCACAGATACGCAGTATTTT. This chain joins TRBV27 and TRBJ2-3, with D possibly TRBD2 on 6 matching bases. The germline V gene has CDR1 MNHEY and CDR2 SMNVEV (reference sequence). The CDR3 contains 13 residues. The V and J ends lost 7 bases and 1 base respectively, with 9 bases between them.

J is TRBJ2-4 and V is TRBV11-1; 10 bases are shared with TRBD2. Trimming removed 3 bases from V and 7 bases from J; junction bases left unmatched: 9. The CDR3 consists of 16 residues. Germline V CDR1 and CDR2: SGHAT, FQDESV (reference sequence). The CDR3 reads CASSFVSGRAGNIQYF. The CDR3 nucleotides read TGTGCCAGCAGCTTCGTCAGCGGGAGGGCCGGGAACATTCAGTACTTC.

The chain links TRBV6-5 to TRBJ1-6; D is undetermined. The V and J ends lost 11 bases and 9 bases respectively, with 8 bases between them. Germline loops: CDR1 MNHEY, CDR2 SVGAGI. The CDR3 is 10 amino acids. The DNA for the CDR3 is TGTGCCTGCGGCTCTTCACCCCTCCACTTT. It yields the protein CACGSSPLHF.

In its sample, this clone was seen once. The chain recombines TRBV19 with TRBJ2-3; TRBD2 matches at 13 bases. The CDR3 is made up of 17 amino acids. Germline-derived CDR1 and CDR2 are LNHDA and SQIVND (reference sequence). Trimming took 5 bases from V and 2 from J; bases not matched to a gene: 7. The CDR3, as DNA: TGTGCCAGTAGTGCCAGGGGGACTAGCGGGAACACAGATACGCAGTATTTT. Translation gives CASSARGTSGNTDTQYF.

Here the CDR3 DNA reads TGTGCCAGCAGTTACGACAGAAACTATGGCTACACCTTC. It is translated as CASSYDRNYGYTF. The V and J genes are TRBV6-6 and TRBJ1-2; weak D call: TRBD1 (5 bases). Per the germline V gene, CDR1 is MNHNY and CDR2 is SVGAGI (reference sequence). V lost 2 bases and J lost 2, with 6 bases in between. The CDR3 length is 13 residues.

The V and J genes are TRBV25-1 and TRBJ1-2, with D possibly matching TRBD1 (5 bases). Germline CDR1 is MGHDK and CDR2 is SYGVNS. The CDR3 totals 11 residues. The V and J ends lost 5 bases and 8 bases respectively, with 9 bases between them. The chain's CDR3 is CASSPGGGYTF. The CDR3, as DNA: TGTGCCAGCAGTCCCGGGGGGGGCTACACCTTC.

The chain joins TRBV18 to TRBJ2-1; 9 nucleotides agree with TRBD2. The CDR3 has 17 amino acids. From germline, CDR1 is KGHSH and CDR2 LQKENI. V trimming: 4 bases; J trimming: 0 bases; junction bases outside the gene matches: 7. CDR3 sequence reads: CASSRGAGGSSYNEQFF. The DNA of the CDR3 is TGTGCCAGCTCACGCGGGGCGGGAGGGAGCTCCTACAATGAGCAGTTCTTC.

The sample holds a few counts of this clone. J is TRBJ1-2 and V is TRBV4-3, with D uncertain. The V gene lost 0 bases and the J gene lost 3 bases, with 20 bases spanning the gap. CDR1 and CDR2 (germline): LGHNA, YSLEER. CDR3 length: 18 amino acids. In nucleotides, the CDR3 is TGCGCCAGCAGCCAAGATCACAGTGGGCCAGGAAGCTACTATGGCTACACCTTC. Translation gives CASSQDHSGPGSYYGYTF.

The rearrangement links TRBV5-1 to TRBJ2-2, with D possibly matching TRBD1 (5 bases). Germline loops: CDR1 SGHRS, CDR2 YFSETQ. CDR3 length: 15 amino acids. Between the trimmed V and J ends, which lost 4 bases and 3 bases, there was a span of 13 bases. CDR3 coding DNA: TGCGCCAGCAGCCCAGGACACCGTGACACCGGGGAGCTGTTTTTT. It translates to CASSPGHRDTGELFF.

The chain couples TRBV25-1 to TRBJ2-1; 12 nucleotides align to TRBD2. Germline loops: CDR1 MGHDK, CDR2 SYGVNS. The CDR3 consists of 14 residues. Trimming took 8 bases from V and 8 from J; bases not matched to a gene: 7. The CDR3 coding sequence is TGTGCCAGCGTTGCTAGCGGGGGGGCTTATGAGCAGTTCTTC. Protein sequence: CASVASGGAYEQFF.

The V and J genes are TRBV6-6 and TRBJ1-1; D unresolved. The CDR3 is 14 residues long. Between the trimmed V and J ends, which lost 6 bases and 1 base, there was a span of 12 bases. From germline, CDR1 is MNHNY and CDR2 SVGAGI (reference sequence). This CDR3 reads CASRDWAQNTEAFF. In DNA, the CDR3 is TGTGCCAGCAGGGATTGGGCACAGAACACTGAAGCTTTCTTT.

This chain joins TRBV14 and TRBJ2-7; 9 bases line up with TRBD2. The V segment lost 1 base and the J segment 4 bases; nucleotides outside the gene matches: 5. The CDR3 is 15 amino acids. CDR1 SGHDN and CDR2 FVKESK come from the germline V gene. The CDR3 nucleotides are TGTGCCAGCAGCCAAGGCGGGAGGGTACCTTACGAGCAGTACTTC. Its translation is CASSQGGRVPYEQYF.

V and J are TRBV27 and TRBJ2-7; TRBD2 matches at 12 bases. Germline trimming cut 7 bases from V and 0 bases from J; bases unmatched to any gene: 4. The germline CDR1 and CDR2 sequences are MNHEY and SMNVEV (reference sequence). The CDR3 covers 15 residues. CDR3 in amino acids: CASNGLAGSSYEQYF. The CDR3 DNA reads TGTGCCAGCAATGGACTAGCGGGGAGCTCCTACGAGCAGTACTTC.

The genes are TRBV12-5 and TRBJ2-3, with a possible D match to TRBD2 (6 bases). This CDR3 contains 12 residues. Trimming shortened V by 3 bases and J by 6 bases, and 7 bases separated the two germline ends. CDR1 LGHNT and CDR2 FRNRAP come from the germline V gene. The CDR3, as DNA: TGTGCTAGTGGTTTTGGGGGGGATACGCAGTATTTT. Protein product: CASGFGGDTQYF.